Below, 9 T cell receptor beta chains from the same sample are listed, as sequenced in a study of T cell responses to AZD1222 COVID-19 vaccine (dated by TCRdb to the early 2020s). Taken with the paper, the label for time point translates to: baseline before first vaccination. Libraries came from the immunoSEQ multiplex PCR assay. TCRdb mirrors the immuneACCESS table, restricted to in-frame sequences. Some clones are absent from its copies; in checked studies, under half trace to an unresolved V gene, and the reason for the others is unknown. The sample includes roughly 130,000 clones, with just under 95% observed a single time. The ten top clones hold roughly 7% of the sample. Source: peripheral blood, taken on day 0 of AZD1222 vaccination. These receptors all come from an adult in good health.

The gene calls are TRBV4-1 and TRBJ1-5, with unresolved D. Germline V gene lookup returns CDR1 MGHRA and CDR2 YSYEKL. This CDR3 contains 13 residues. The germline V and J ends were trimmed by 1 base and 4 bases, with 5 bases remaining between them. CDR3 in amino acids: CASSQARNQPQHF. CDR3 nucleotides: TGCGCCAGCAGCCAAGCCCGAAATCAGCCCCAGCATTTT.

Note on this clone: The junction shows a germline mismatch at one end, possibly a read error. This sequence joins TRBV9 and TRBJ1-1; no clear D. This CDR3 has 13 amino acids. CDR1 and CDR2 (germline): SGDLS, YYNGEE. CDR3 DNA: TGTGCCAGCAGCTCCCAGCTGACTCCCTTCCCCCACTTT. As protein: CASSSQLTPFPHF.

The chain recombines TRBV6-6 with TRBJ2-5; 7 bases match TRBD2. The CDR3 loop spans 14 amino acids. With V trimmed by 4 bases and J by 5 bases, 7 bases remained unmatched. The V gene's germline CDR1 is MNHNY and CDR2 SVGAGI (reference sequence). CDR3 protein: CASSSPGGAETQYF. DNA of the CDR3: TGTGCCAGCAGTTCCCCGGGGGGAGCGGAGACCCAGTACTTC.

In DNA form, the CDR3 reads TGCGCCAGCAGCCAAGCCCAGGGGGCGCGGTTGGACTATGGCTACACCTTC. Protein product: CASSQAQGARLDYGYTF. The genes are TRBV4-3 and TRBJ1-2, with 8 bases aligning to TRBD1. The CDR3 contains 17 residues. The germline V gene has CDR1 LGHNA and CDR2 YSLEER. With V trimmed by 1 base and J by 3 bases, 10 bases remained unmatched.

The chain recombines TRBV15 with TRBJ1-5, with a weak D call TRBD1 (5 bases). Between the trimmed V and J ends, which lost 1 base and 2 bases, there was a span of 9 bases. The CDR3 loop spans 15 amino acids. CDR1 and CDR2 from the germline V gene are LNHNV and YYDKDF (reference sequence). The CDR3 sequence: CATSRGQGGNQPQHF. CDR3 bases: TGTGCCACCAGCAGAGGGCAGGGAGGCAATCAGCCCCAGCATTTT.

The chain has TRBV6-1 and TRBJ1-2; D gene unclear. This CDR3 has 12 amino acids. Germline lookup yields CDR1 MNHNS and CDR2 SASEGT. V dropped 3 bases and J dropped 0 bases, with 2 bases sitting between them. CDR3: CASSDTNYGYTF. The CDR3 DNA follows: TGTGCCAGCAGTGATACTAACTATGGCTACACCTTC.

The V gene is TRBV5-1, the J gene TRBJ2-6; D is unresolved. V lost 6 bases to trimming and J lost 4 bases, with 11 bases between them. The CDR3 loop spans 14 amino acids. Germline-derived CDR1 and CDR2 are SGHRS and YFSETQ. CDR3 sequence: CASTMSVGANVLTF. In DNA, the CDR3 is TGCGCCAGCACCATGTCGGTGGGGGCCAACGTCCTGACTTTC.

V usage is TRBV4-1 and J usage is TRBJ2-7; D remains ambiguous. This CDR3 is built from 17 residues. CDR1 is MGHRA and CDR2 is YSYEKL in the germline V gene. The germline V and J ends were trimmed by 0 bases and 0 bases, with 15 bases remaining between them. CDR3 residues: CASSQDLGRLSSYEQYF. In DNA form, the CDR3 reads TGCGCCAGCAGCCAAGATCTCGGAAGACTGAGCTCCTACGAGCAGTACTTC.

The table lists this clone with a count of one. The J gene is TRBJ1-5, the V gene TRBV16; a possible D gene is TRBD1 (6 bases). CDR3 length: 15 amino acids. Germline CDR1 is KGHSY and CDR2 is FQNENV. Trimming removed 1 base from V and 5 bases from J, with 12 bases in between. CDR3 region: CASSQFGGPDQPQHF. The CDR3 DNA sequence: TGTGCCAGCAGCCAATTCGGGGGGCCCGATCAGCCCCAGCATTTT.